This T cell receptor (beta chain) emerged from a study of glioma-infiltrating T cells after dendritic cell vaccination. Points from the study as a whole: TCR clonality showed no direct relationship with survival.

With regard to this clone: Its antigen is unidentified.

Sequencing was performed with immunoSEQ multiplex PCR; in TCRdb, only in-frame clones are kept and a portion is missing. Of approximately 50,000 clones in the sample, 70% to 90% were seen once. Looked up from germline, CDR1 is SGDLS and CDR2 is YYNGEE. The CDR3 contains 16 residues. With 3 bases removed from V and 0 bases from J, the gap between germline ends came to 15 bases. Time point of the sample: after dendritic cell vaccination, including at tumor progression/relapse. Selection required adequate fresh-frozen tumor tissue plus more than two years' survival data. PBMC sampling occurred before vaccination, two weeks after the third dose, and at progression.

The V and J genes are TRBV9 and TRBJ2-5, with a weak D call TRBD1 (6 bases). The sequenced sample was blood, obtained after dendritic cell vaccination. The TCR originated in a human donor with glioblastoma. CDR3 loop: CASSADSPGNQETQYF. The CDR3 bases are TGTGCCAGCAGCGCGGACAGCCCGGGGAACCAAGAGACCCAGTACTTC.